The 6 T cell receptor beta chains given below trace back to one sample, sequenced in a study of blood T cell repertoires in COVID-19. Method: immunoSEQ multiplex PCR; TCRdb's copy keeps in-frame clones and lacks some. The table shows about 320,000 clones, with around 85% occurring only once. The sample taken for sequencing was PBMCs or T cells enriched from blood (not recorded which). The receptors stem from a woman under 40 who had been exposed to COVID-19.

The V and J genes are TRBV10-3 and TRBJ2-1; TRBD2 matches at 15 bases. Germline-derived CDR1 and CDR2 are ENHRY and SYGVKD. The CDR3 spans 16 residues. The V and J ends lost 7 bases and 7 bases, in that order; junction bases with no gene match: 8. The CDR3, as DNA: TGTGCCATCACTACCGGGACTAGCGGGAGGCCTAATGAGCAGTTCTTC. Protein product: CAITTGTSGRPNEQFF.

The V call is TRBV2, the J call TRBJ2-2; perhaps TRBD2 as D (5 bases). This CDR3 comprises 14 residues. V was shortened by 5 bases and J by 7 bases, with 14 bases between the two germline ends. Germline loops: CDR1 SNHLY, CDR2 FYNNEI. The CDR3 DNA reads as TGTGCCAGCAGTATTACTAGTACGGGCGGGGAGCTGTTTTTT. Translation gives CASSITSTGGELFF.

Only one count was recorded for this clone. The genes are TRBV30 and TRBJ1-6; the D is unclear. CDR1 and CDR2 (germline): GTSNPN, SVGIG (reference sequence). Between the trimmed V and J ends, which lost 0 bases and 0 bases, there was a span of 9 bases. This CDR3 comprises 16 residues. The CDR3 DNA is TGTGCCTGGAGTGTACGATGGAGCTCCTATAATTCACCCCTCCACTTT. As protein: CAWSVRWSSYNSPLHF.

This clone was observed a single time. The V and J genes are TRBV27 and TRBJ1-3; 8 bases line up with TRBD1. Trimming cost V 8 bases and J 3 bases; bases outside gene matches: 6. This CDR3 contains 14 residues. Germline loops: CDR1 MNHEY, CDR2 SMNVEV (reference sequence). CDR3 sequence: CASGFDRGGNTIYF. CDR3 nucleotides: TGTGCCAGCGGATTCGACAGGGGTGGAAACACCATATATTTT.

This clone was counted a few times. V gene TRBV6-6 combines with J gene TRBJ1-3; unclear D gene. The germline CDR1 and CDR2 sequences are MNHNY and SVGAGI (reference sequence). Trimming pared 0 bases from V and 4 bases from J, leaving 7 bases between. This CDR3 comprises 14 residues. The CDR3 region has the DNA TGTGCCAGCAGTTACTCGGAGGGAGGAAACACCATATATTTT. It yields the protein CASSYSEGGNTIYF.

This clone has only one observation. The chain combines TRBV4-2 with TRBJ2-3; a weak D match, TRBD2 (5 bases). The CDR3 length is 15 residues. Germline V gene lookup returns CDR1 LGHNA and CDR2 YNFKEQ. V was shortened by 0 bases and J by 0 bases, with 7 bases between the two germline ends. The CDR3 is CASSQERVSTDTQYF. The CDR3 nucleotides are TGTGCCAGCAGCCAAGAGAGGGTGAGCACAGATACGCAGTATTTT.